This TCR beta chain was sequenced in a study of early T cells in non-severe SARS-CoV-2 infection. Background on the study: Sequenced bulk RNA came from whole blood that was unsorted, and chains were unpaired.

This clonotype showed up many times. Its antigen is unidentified. Attachment of unique molecular identifiers to individual cDNA molecules was performed. MiXCR, applied by TCRdb to the 5' RACE reads, yields one record per CDR3 protein. This sample has roughly 49,000 distinct CDR3 sequences, with around 4.6% found just once. General observations from the study: VDJdb-based annotation leaned toward anti-spike CD8 responses and missed private and CD4 specificities.

The specimen was whole blood. The clonotype was recovered from an adult who was a healthcare worker with PCR-confirmed SARS-CoV-2 infection or an uninfected control (not recorded which).

CDR3 loop: CASAPRGTDTQYF. CDR3 coding DNA: TGTGCCAGCGCCCCGCGTGGCACAGATACGCAGTATTTT. The chain joins TRBV6-5 to TRBJ2-3, with no clear D. Germline V lookup: CDR1 MNHEY, CDR2 SVGAGI. CDR3 length equals 13 residues. V gave up 8 bases and J gave up 1 base, with 10 bases separating them.